This record looks at one T cell receptor (beta chain) sequence and its context. What it recognizes is unknown. This sample is part of a study of T cell repertoires in cytomegalovirus infection. With 1 base removed from V and 10 bases from J, the gap between germline ends came to 8 bases. The CDR3 totals 13 residues. CDR1 and CDR2 (germline): SEHNR, FQNEAQ (reference sequence). Overall study findings and caveats: Predominance within the ex vivo response was attributable to HLA-C-restricted CMV-specific TCR beta clonotypes.

TCRdb ran MiXCR on the reads and lists one entry per CDR3 protein. The sample has 400,000 to 600,000 distinct CDR3 sequences; about 42% are singletons. The material was cultured PBMCs, obtained from culture after CMV antigen stimulation. The clonotype originates from a human donor in good health (CMV status not recorded). Some clones in this sample may be carry-over from other donors' samples. J is TRBJ1-6 and V is TRBV7-9; D may be TRBD1 (5 bases). The CDR3 here is CASSLGTNSPLHF. CDR3 coding DNA: TGTGCCAGCAGCTTAGGGACAAACTCACCCCTCCACTTT.